One and the same sample provided the 29 T cell receptor beta chains below, sequenced in a study of Ad26.COV2.S vaccination and SARS-CoV-2 variants. Treatment in this sample: some 19 received Ad26.COV2.S at low or high dose, single or two shots; 5 received placebo; per-sample allocation not given. All samples were drawn on day 63, counting from the first vaccine or placebo injection. Using immunoSEQ multiplex PCR, the repertoire was profiled, and TCRdb retains in-frame clones only, with some absent. The sample lists about 350,000 clones, about 85% occurring once. Sequenced material: peripheral blood, taken in a trial of Ad26.COV2.S vaccine versus placebo. These receptors all stem from a person aged 18-65 years who received the Ad26.COV2.S COVID-19 vaccine or a placebo.

The CDR3 nucleotides are TGTGCCAGCAGTCCCTCAGGGACAGGGGGCAATCAGCCCCAGCATTTT. Amino acid sequence: CASSPSGTGGNQPQHF. V gene TRBV6-2 or TRBV6-3 combines with J gene TRBJ1-5; 10 bases map to TRBD1. Germline CDR1 is MNHEY and CDR2 is SVGEGT. Germline trimming cut 5 bases from V and 2 bases from J; bases unmatched to any gene: 6. The CDR3 extends over 16 amino acids.

The chain couples TRBV4-1 to TRBJ2-1; TRBD2 agrees at 10 bases. From germline, CDR1 is MGHRA and CDR2 YSYEKL. There are 19 residues in the CDR3. With 0 bases clipped from V and 2 bases from J, the junction kept 10 bases outside the gene matches. The CDR3 is CASSQDGEPLAGAYNEQFF. The DNA of the CDR3 is TGCGCCAGCAGCCAAGACGGGGAGCCCCTAGCGGGAGCCTACAATGAGCAGTTCTTC.

This rearrangement joins TRBV14 to TRBJ2-5; 13 nucleotides match TRBD2. Trimming cost V 2 bases and J 5 bases; bases outside gene matches: 11. This CDR3 has 18 residues. Per germline, CDR1 SGHDN and CDR2 FVKESK. CDR3 DNA sequence: TGTGCCAGCAGCCAACGAACTAGCCGGACTAGCGGGAGTGAGACCCAGTACTTC. It codes for CASSQRTSRTSGSETQYF.

V usage is TRBV7-8 and J usage is TRBJ2-7, with D possibly TRBD2 on 5 matching bases. The CDR3 runs to 14 residues. Trimming took 2 bases from V and 3 from J, leaving 11 bases between them. The germline gives CDR1 SGHVS, CDR2 FQNEAQ. Written as DNA, the CDR3 is TGTGCCAGCAGCTTACTTCAGCGGAGCTACGAGCAGTACTTC. Translation gives CASSLLQRSYEQYF.

This sequence joins TRBV10-2 and TRBJ1-5; possible D gene TRBD1, 5 bases. CDR1 is WSHSY and CDR2 is SAAADI in the germline V gene. V was trimmed by 4 bases and J by 2 bases, leaving 15 bases between them. The CDR3 is made up of 16 amino acids. The CDR3 loop reads CASSVSRGVGNQPQHF. DNA of the CDR3: TGCGCCAGCAGTGTGAGTCGGGGGGTGGGCAATCAGCCCCAGCATTTT.

The J gene is TRBJ2-3, the V gene TRBV7-2; D is unresolved. CDR1 and CDR2 from the germline V gene are SGHTA and FQGNSA. CDR3 length: 12 residues. The V end was cut by 5 bases, the J end by 6 bases, with 9 bases between. CDR3 DNA sequence: TGTGCCAGCAGCCCCCTCGTGGATACGCAGTATTTT. Residues: CASSPLVDTQYF.

The gene calls are TRBV7-2 and TRBJ1-5, with D perhaps TRBD1 (5 bases). This CDR3 has 15 amino acids. Between the trimmed V and J ends, which lost 6 bases and 0 bases, there was a span of 12 bases. Per germline, CDR1 SGHTA and CDR2 FQGNSA. CDR3: CASRAPGDSNQPQHF. CDR3 nucleotides: TGTGCCAGCAGAGCGCCGGGGGATAGCAATCAGCCCCAGCATTTT.

The rearrangement joins TRBV28 to TRBJ1-5; D is unclear. The CDR3 spans 15 residues. CDR1 is MDHEN, CDR2 SYDVKM, per germline. V dropped 2 bases and J dropped 1 base, with 9 bases sitting between them. The CDR3, as DNA: TGTGCCAGCAGTTTAATGACGGGAAGCAATCAGCCCCAGCATTTT. Translated: CASSLMTGSNQPQHF.

There are a few counts of this clone. This chain connects TRBV6-5 to TRBJ1-5, with 7 bases that match TRBD1. The CDR3 is 15 residues long. CDR1 MNHEY and CDR2 SVGAGI come from the germline V gene. The junction had 12 bases not matched to a gene; V was cut back by 7 bases and J by 6 bases. The CDR3 sequence is CASNPTGTSRQPQHF. The CDR3 DNA follows: TGTGCCAGCAACCCGACAGGGACATCCCGTCAGCCCCAGCATTTT.

This chain links TRBV7-2 with TRBJ2-5; TRBD1 matches at 11 bases. V lost 8 bases, J lost 5 bases, and 4 bases stayed unmatched. This CDR3 has 13 amino acids. Looked up from germline, CDR1 is SGHTA and CDR2 is FQGNSA. The CDR3 region is CASGQGARETQYF. CDR3 DNA: TGTGCCAGCGGACAGGGGGCGAGGGAGACCCAGTACTTC.

The chain employs TRBV6-5 and TRBJ1-3; D is ambiguous. The CDR3 sequence is 12 residues long. The ends were cut back, 7 bases at V and 4 bases at J, with 8 bases in the middle. CDR1 is MNHEY and CDR2 is SVGAGI in the germline V gene. The CDR3 loop reads CASTQGGNTIYF. CDR3 nucleotides: TGTGCCAGCACCCAAGGAGGAAACACCATATATTTT.

V usage is TRBV5-5 and J usage is TRBJ1-1; no reliable D call. The ends were cut back, 4 bases at V and 0 bases at J, with 16 bases in the middle. This CDR3 has 16 amino acids. Germline CDR1 SGHKS, CDR2 YYEKEE (reference sequence). The CDR3 sequence is CASSPRARVVNTEAFF. The CDR3 nucleotides are TGTGCCAGCAGCCCGCGGGCGAGGGTCGTGAACACTGAAGCTTTCTTT.

J is TRBJ2-1 and V is TRBV19; maybe TRBD1 (6 bases). Germline V lookup: CDR1 LNHDA, CDR2 SQIVND (reference sequence). The CDR3 is 15 amino acids. V lost 6 bases and J lost 4, with 16 bases in between. The CDR3 is CASRGGQKLYNEQFF. The DNA for the CDR3 is TGTGCCAGTAGGGGCGGACAGAAGCTTTACAATGAGCAGTTCTTC.

The chain carries TRBV6-2 or TRBV6-3 and TRBJ2-3, with D maybe TRBD2 (5 bases). The CDR3 is made up of 13 amino acids. Trimming shortened V by 2 bases and J by 14 bases, and 17 bases separated the two germline ends. CDR1 and CDR2 (germline): MNHEY, SVGEGT. The CDR3 DNA follows: TGTGCCAGCAGTTACGGCCCTAGCCCCTCTCTGTATTTT. This gives the protein CASSYGPSPSLYF.

V usage is TRBV2 and J usage is TRBJ1-3; 8 bases align to TRBD1. Germline-derived CDR1 and CDR2 are SNHLY and FYNNEI. The CDR3 extends over 16 amino acids. Losses at the gene ends were 3 bases for V and 4 bases for J; bases not matched to a gene: 8. The CDR3 region has the DNA TGTGCCAGCAGTGATATGGACAGGGCCGGCGGAAACACCATATATTTT. It yields the protein CASSDMDRAGGNTIYF.

The chain employs TRBV30 and TRBJ2-7; 10 bases map to TRBD2. Looked up from germline, CDR1 is GTSNPN and CDR2 is SVGIG (reference sequence). The CDR3 has 14 residues. V was clipped by 3 bases and J by 6 bases; unmatched bases: 8. The CDR3 coding sequence is TGTGCCTGGAGCCCTGGACTAGCGGCTTTCGAGCAGTACTTC. This sequence encodes CAWSPGLAAFEQYF.

CDR3 DNA: TGTGCCAGCGGATGGAAAGGAAGGACCCAGTACTTC. Translation gives CASGWKGRTQYF. V is TRBV28 and J is TRBJ2-5; D call uncertain. The V gene's germline CDR1 is MDHEN and CDR2 SYDVKM. This CDR3 is 12 amino acids long. Trimming took off 8 bases at V and 7 bases at J, with 14 bases between the two ends.

The chain links TRBV10-3 to TRBJ1-5, with 7 bases lining up with TRBD1. The CDR3 is 15 residues long. The junction had 5 bases not matched to a gene; V was cut back by 6 bases and J by 0 bases. Germline V CDR1 and CDR2: ENHRY, SYGVKD. The CDR3 DNA reads as TGTGCCATCAGCGACAGGGAAGATAGCAATCAGCCCCAGCATTTT. This sequence encodes CAISDREDSNQPQHF.

The DNA for the CDR3 is TGTGCCAGCAGCTTTGGGACAGGGGCAGTGGGTGAGCAGTTCTTC. This sequence encodes CASSFGTGAVGEQFF. This chain uses TRBV11-3 with TRBJ2-1, with 10 bases lining up with TRBD1. CDR3 length: 15 residues. CDR1 and CDR2 (germline): SGHNT, YENEEA. Trimming at V came to 3 bases and at J to 9 bases, leaving 8 bases not matched to a gene.

This clone was observed a handful of times. The rearrangement links TRBV5-1 to TRBJ1-1; maybe TRBD1 (5 bases). The CDR3 contains 16 residues. Per germline, CDR1 SGHRS and CDR2 YFSETQ. Trimming took off 4 bases at V and 2 bases at J, with 18 bases between the two ends. The CDR3 DNA reads TGCGCCAGCAGCCTCACAGCAGGGTTGGGAAACACTGAAGCTTTCTTT. Amino acid sequence: CASSLTAGLGNTEAFF.

The chain employs TRBV28 and TRBJ2-6, with D possibly matching TRBD1 (6 bases). The CDR3 totals 15 residues. Deletions cut 7 bases from V and 4 bases from J, with 14 bases between. CDR1 and CDR2 from the germline V gene are MDHEN and SYDVKM. In DNA, the CDR3 is TGTGCCAGCATCAACAGGGTGACGGGGGCCAACGTCCTGACTTTC. Translated: CASINRVTGANVLTF.

This chain connects TRBV7-8 to TRBJ2-7; no clear D. V dropped 1 base and J dropped 3 bases, with 25 bases sitting between them. The length of the CDR3 is 19 residues. Germline V gives CDR1 SGHVS, CDR2 FQNEAQ. The CDR3 region is CASSLELGPKLSQIYEQYF. DNA for the CDR3: TGTGCCAGCAGCTTAGAGTTAGGACCCAAACTCAGTCAGATCTACGAGCAGTACTTC.

This chain uses TRBV5-6 with TRBJ1-1; possible D gene TRBD1, 6 bases. Per germline, CDR1 SGHDT and CDR2 YYEEEE. The CDR3 loop spans 12 amino acids. V was shortened by 4 bases and J by 9 bases, with 13 bases between the two germline ends. CDR3 bases: TGTGCCAGCAGCCTTGGACAGAAGCAAGCTTTCTTT. Amino acids: CASSLGQKQAFF. Full variable domain (remainder filled in from reference TRBV5-6 and TRBJ1-1): DAGVTQSPTHLIKTRGQQVTLRCSPKSGHDTVSWYQQALGQGPQFIFQYYEEEERQRGNFPDRFSGHQFPNYSSELNVNALLLGDSALYLCASSLGQKQAFFGQGTRLTVV.

This chain uses TRBV30 with TRBJ2-3; 10 positions match TRBD2. With 7 bases clipped from V and 5 bases from J, the junction kept 6 bases outside the gene matches. This CDR3 region has 13 residues. The germline V gene has CDR1 GTSNPN and CDR2 SVGIG (reference sequence). DNA for the CDR3: TGTGCCTTAACTAGCGGGGAGGTAGATACGCAGTATTTT. Its protein product is CALTSGEVDTQYF.

The chain joins TRBV27 to TRBJ2-3; D is possibly TRBD2 (5 bases). Trimming left V 6 bases short and J 6 bases short, with 13 bases between. From germline, CDR1 is MNHEY and CDR2 SMNVEV (reference sequence). CDR3 length: 13 amino acids. The CDR3 DNA follows: TGTGCCAGCAGATTAACTAGTTCGGATACGCAGTATTTT. Its protein is CASRLTSSDTQYF.

The chain recombines TRBV5-1 with TRBJ2-5, with 10 bases lining up with TRBD2. There are 18 residues in the CDR3. Germline-derived CDR1 and CDR2 are SGHRS and YFSETQ. After removal of 0 bases from V and 4 bases from J, the junction contained 12 bases not matched to a gene. CDR3 sequence reads: CASSLAGAGGPVAETQYF. In DNA, the CDR3 is TGCGCCAGCAGCTTGGCGGGAGCGGGAGGGCCGGTTGCAGAGACCCAGTACTTC.

J is TRBJ2-1 and V is TRBV7-6; 12 bases match TRBD2. The germline gives CDR1 SGHVS, CDR2 FNYEAQ. CDR3 length: 16 residues. V lost 2 bases to trimming and J lost 10 bases; unmatched junction nucleotides: 9. CDR3 amino acids: CASSLIVWLAGGEQFF. The CDR3 nucleotides read TGTGCCAGCAGCTTAATAGTTTGGCTAGCGGGGGGGGAGCAGTTCTTC.

This clone appeared a single time. This CDR3 is CSVLSRAGVGGELFF. CDR3 nucleotides: TGCAGCGTCCTCAGCCGAGCAGGGGTGGGCGGGGAGCTGTTTTTT. J is TRBJ2-2 and V is TRBV29-1; possible D gene TRBD1, 6 bases. CDR3 length equals 15 residues. Germline V lookup: CDR1 SQVTM, CDR2 ANQGSEA. The V end lost 6 bases, the J end lost 7 bases, and 21 bases lay between the germline ends.

The V call is TRBV4-1, the J call TRBJ2-7; TRBD2 aligns across 12 bases. The CDR3 sequence is 18 residues long. Germline CDR1 reads MGHRA; CDR2 reads YSYEKL. With 4 bases clipped from V and 5 bases from J, the junction kept 15 bases outside the gene matches. CDR3 sequence (DNA): TGCGCCAGCAGCCGGGCAGGCCAGACTAGCGGGAGAGTAAACGAGCAGTACTTC. Amino acid sequence: CASSRAGQTSGRVNEQYF.